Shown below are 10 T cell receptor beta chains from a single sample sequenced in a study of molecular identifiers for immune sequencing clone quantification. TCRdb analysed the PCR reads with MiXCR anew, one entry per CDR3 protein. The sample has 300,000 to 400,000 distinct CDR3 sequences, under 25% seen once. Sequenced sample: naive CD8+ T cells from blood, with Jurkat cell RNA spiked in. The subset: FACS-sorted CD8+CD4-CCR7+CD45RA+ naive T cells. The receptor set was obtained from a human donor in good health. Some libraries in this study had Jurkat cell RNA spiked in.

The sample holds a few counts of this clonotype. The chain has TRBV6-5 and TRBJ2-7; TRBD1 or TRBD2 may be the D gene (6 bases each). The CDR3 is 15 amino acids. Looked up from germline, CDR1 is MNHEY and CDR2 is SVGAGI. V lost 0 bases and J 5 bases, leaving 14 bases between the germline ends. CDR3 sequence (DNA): TGTGCCAGCAGTTACTCGGGGGGCGGGTTGGACGAGCAGTACTTC. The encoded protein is CASSYSGGGLDEQYF.

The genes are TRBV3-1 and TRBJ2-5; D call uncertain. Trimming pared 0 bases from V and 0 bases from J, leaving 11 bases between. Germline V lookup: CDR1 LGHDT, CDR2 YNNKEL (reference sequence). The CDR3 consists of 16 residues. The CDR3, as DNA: TGTGCCAGCAGCCAAGATAGCCCCATATACCAAGAGACCCAGTACTTC. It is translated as CASSQDSPIYQETQYF.

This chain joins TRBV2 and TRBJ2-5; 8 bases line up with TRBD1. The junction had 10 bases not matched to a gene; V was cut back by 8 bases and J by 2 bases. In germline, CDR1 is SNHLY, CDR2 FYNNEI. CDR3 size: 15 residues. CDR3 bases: TGTGCCAGCGGTCAGCCGACAGGGGATCAAGAGACCCAGTACTTC. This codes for CASGQPTGDQETQYF.

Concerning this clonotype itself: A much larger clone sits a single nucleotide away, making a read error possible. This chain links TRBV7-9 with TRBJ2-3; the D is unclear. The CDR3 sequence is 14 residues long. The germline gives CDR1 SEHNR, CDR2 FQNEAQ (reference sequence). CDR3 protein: CARSLSSVGDTQYF. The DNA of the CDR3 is TGTGCCCGCAGCTTAAGCTCGGTCGGAGATACGCAGTATTTT. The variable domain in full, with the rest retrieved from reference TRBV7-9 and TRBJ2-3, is DTGVSQNPRHKITKRGQNVTFRCDPISEHNRLYWYRQTLGQGPEFLTYFQNEAQLEKSRLLSDRFSAERPKGSFSTLEIQRTEQGDSAMYLCARSLSSVGDTQYFGPGTRLTVL.

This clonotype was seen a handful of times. The CDR3 loop reads CASSQDGTGYTGELFF. The CDR3 region has the DNA TGCGCCAGCAGCCAAGATGGGACAGGGTACACCGGGGAGCTGTTTTTT. This chain joins TRBV4-3 and TRBJ2-2; 9 bases map to TRBD1. The CDR3 contains 16 residues. CDR1 and CDR2 from the germline V gene are LGHNA and YSLEER. Germline trimming cut 0 bases from V and 3 bases from J; bases unmatched to any gene: 2.

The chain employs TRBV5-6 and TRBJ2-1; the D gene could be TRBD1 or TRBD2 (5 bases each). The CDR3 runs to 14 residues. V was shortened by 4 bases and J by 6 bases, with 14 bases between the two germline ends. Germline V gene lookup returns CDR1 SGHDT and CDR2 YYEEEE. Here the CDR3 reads CASSPKGRANEQFF. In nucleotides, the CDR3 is TGTGCCAGCAGCCCCAAGGGACGGGCCAATGAGCAGTTCTTC.

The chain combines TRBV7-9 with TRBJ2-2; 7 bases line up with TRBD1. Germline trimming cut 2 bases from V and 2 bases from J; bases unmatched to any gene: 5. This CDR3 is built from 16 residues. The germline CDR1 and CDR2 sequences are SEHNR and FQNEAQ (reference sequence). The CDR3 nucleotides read TGTGCCAGCAGCTTAATACAGGGGTTTAACACCGGGGAGCTGTTTTTT. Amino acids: CASSLIQGFNTGELFF.

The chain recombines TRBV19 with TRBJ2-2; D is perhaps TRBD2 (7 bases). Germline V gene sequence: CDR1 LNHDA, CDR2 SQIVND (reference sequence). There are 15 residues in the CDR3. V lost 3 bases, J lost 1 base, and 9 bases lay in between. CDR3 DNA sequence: TGTGCCAGTAGTATGGGGGGGCTGAACACCGGGGAGCTGTTTTTT. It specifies CASSMGGLNTGELFF.

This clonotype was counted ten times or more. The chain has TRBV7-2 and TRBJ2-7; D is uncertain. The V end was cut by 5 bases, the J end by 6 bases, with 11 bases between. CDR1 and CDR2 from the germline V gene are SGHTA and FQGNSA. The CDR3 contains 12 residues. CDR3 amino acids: CASSPIWSEQYF. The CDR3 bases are TGTGCCAGCAGCCCCATTTGGAGCGAGCAGTACTTC.

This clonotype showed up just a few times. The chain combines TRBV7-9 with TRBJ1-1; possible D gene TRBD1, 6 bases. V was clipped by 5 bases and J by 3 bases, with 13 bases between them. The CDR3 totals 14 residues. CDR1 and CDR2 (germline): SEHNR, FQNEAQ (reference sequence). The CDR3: CASSPTEGDTEAFF. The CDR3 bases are TGTGCCAGCAGCCCCACAGAGGGGGACACTGAAGCTTTCTTT.